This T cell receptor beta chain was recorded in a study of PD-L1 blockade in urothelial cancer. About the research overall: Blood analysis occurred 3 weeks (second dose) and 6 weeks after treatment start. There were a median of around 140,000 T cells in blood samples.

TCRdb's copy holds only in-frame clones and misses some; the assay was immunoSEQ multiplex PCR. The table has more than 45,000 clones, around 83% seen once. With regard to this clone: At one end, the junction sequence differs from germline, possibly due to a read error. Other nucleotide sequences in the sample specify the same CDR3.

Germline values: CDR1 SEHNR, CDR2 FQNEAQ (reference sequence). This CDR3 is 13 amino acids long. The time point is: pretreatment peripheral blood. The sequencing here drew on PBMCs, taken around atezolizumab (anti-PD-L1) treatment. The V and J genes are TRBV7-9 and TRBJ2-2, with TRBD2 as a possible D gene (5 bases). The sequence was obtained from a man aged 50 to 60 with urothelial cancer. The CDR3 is CASSLASTGELFF. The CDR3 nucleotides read TGTGCCAGCAGCCTAGCCAGCACCGGGGAGCTGTTTTTT. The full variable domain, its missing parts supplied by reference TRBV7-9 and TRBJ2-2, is DTGVSQNPRHKITKRGQNVTFRCDPISEHNRLYWYRQTLGQGPEFLTYFQNEAQLEKSRLLSDRFSAERPKGSFSTLEIQRTEQGDSAMYLCASSLASTGELFFGEGSRLTVL.